This record concerns one T cell receptor beta chain sequence. The protocol was immunoSEQ multiplex PCR, while the TCRdb copy is restricted to in-frame clones and leaves out a portion. The profile shows over 300,000 clones, around 88% of them singletons. The CDR3 runs 16 residues. Trimming pared 7 bases from V and 7 bases from J, leaving 20 bases between. The germline CDR1 and CDR2 sequences are SNHLY and FYNNEI. These data belong to a study of blood T cell repertoires in COVID-19. The sequenced sample was peripheral blood. J is TRBJ1-6 and V is TRBV2; D remains ambiguous. The sequence came from a woman in her 50s with acute or convalescent COVID-19. Here the CDR3 DNA reads TGTGCCAGCACCCTGAAAGAGGGCCGAGGAAATTCACCCCTCCACTTT. This translates into CASTLKEGRGNSPLHF.